A selection of T cell receptor beta chains follows, all from one sample in a study of preoperative IRX-2 immunotherapy in early breast cancer. The method was immunoSEQ multiplex PCR; TCRdb's version includes in-frame clones alone and lacks a portion of them. This sample has approximately 24,000 clones; 70% to 90% occur once, and the top ten carry 1% to 1.5%. Sequenced here: lymph node tissue, sampled after IRX-2 immunotherapy. Receptor source: a human donor with breast cancer. The CDR3 runs from the conserved cysteine through the conserved F or W. A D gene is named only where the DNA matches it firmly. Rows may omit the clone size; those that give it use once, few, many or a size class.

clone size: once
V gene: TRBV28
J gene: TRBJ2-3
D gene: .
CDR3 protein: CASTGITRWDTQYF
CDR3 DNA: TGTGCCAGCACCGGAATTACCCGCTGGGATACGCAGTATTTT

clone size: .
V gene: TRBV19
J gene: TRBJ1-5
D gene: .
CDR3 protein: CASRLEQGDQPQHF
CDR3 DNA: TGTGCCAGTAGGTTGGAACAGGGTGATCAGCCCCAGCATTTT

clone size: .
V gene: TRBV18
J gene: TRBJ1-4
D gene: .
CDR3 protein: CASSPPGGANEKLFF
CDR3 DNA: TGTGCCAGCTCACCACCGGGCGGCGCTAATGAAAAACTGTTTTTT

clone size: once
V gene: TRBV6-8
J gene: TRBJ1-2
D gene: TRBD1
CDR3 protein: CASSYSQGRSGYGYTF
CDR3 DNA: TGTGCCAGCAGTTACTCACAGGGGCGCAGTGGCTATGGCTACACCTTC

clone size: .
V gene: TRBV10-3
J gene: TRBJ2-3
D gene: TRBD2
CDR3 protein: CATGAGHTDTQYF
CDR3 DNA: TGTGCCACCGGAGCGGGGCACACAGATACGCAGTATTTT

clone size: .
V gene: TRBV29-1
J gene: TRBJ2-6
D gene: TRBD1
CDR3 protein: CSAGTEISGANVLTF
CDR3 DNA: TGCAGTGCCGGGACAGAGATCTCTGGGGCCAACGTCCTGACTTTC

clone size: .
V gene: TRBV28
J gene: TRBJ1-5
D gene: .
CDR3 protein: CASSESNQPQHF
CDR3 DNA: TGTGCCAGCAGTGAGAGCAATCAGCCCCAGCATTTT

clone size: .
V gene: TRBV5-1
J gene: TRBJ1-2
D gene: TRBD1
CDR3 protein: CASSRGQGNYGYTF
CDR3 DNA: TGCGCCAGCAGCAGGGGACAGGGGAACTATGGCTACACCTTC

clone size: few
V gene: TRBV19
J gene: TRBJ1-5
D gene: TRBD1
CDR3 protein: CASSPGQNQPQHF
CDR3 DNA: TGTGCCAGTAGCCCGGGACAGAATCAGCCCCAGCATTTT

clone size: .
V gene: TRBV5-1
J gene: TRBJ1-1
D gene: .
CDR3 protein: CASSQDRGANTEAFF
CDR3 DNA: TGCGCCAGCAGCCAAGATCGAGGAGCGAACACTGAAGCTTTCTTT

clone size: .
V gene: TRBV23-1
J gene: TRBJ1-2
D gene: .
CDR3 protein: CASSTQGYYGYTF
CDR3 DNA: TGCGCCAGCAGCACCCAGGGGTACTATGGCTACACCTTC

clone size: .
V gene: TRBV29-1
J gene: TRBJ1-1
D gene: .
CDR3 protein: CSVNGMNTEAFF
CDR3 DNA: TGCAGCGTTAACGGTATGAACACTGAAGCTTTCTTT

clone size: few
V gene: TRBV6-8
J gene: TRBJ1-3
D gene: .
CDR3 protein: CASSTLQLHGSSGNTIYF
CDR3 DNA: TGTGCCAGCAGCACCTTACAATTACACGGGAGCTCTGGAAACACCATATATTTT

clone size: once
V gene: TRBV6-8
J gene: TRBJ2-3
D gene: .
CDR3 protein: CASSYIRGTDTQYF
CDR3 DNA: TGTGCCAGCAGTTACATCCGGGGCACAGATACGCAGTATTTT

clone size: .
V gene: TRBV29-1
J gene: TRBJ1-2
D gene: .
CDR3 protein: CSVARGSTDGYTF
CDR3 DNA: TGCAGCGTTGCGAGGGGGAGTACTGATGGCTACACCTTC

clone size: .
V gene: TRBV18
J gene: TRBJ1-5
D gene: .
CDR3 protein: CASSPDLNQPQHF
CDR3 DNA: TGTGCCAGCTCACCAGACCTCAATCAGCCCCAGCATTTT

clone size: .
V gene: TRBV12-5
J gene: TRBJ2-1
D gene: .
CDR3 protein: CASNGIENEQFF
CDR3 DNA: TGTGCCAGCAACGGGATTGAAAATGAGCAGTTCTTC

clone size: few
V gene: TRBV15
J gene: TRBJ2-7
D gene: .
CDR3 protein: CATSREYSLSGEQYF
CDR3 DNA: TGTGCCACCAGCAGAGAGTACAGCCTCTCCGGGGAGCAGTACTTC

clone size: .
V gene: TRBV6-8
J gene: TRBJ1-2
D gene: TRBD1
CDR3 protein: CASSYSEGAHHGYTF
CDR3 DNA: TGTGCCAGCAGTTACTCAGAGGGGGCGCACCATGGCTACACCTTC

clone size: .
V gene: TRBV10-2
J gene: TRBJ2-5
D gene: TRBD2
CDR3 protein: CASSGTRGGATRETQYF
CDR3 DNA: TGCGCCAGCAGTGGGACCCGCGGGGGGGCTACTAGAGAGACCCAGTACTTC

clone size: .
V gene: TRBV9
J gene: TRBJ2-1
D gene: .
CDR3 protein: CASSTRQANEQFF
CDR3 DNA: TGTGCCAGCAGCACACGACAGGCGAATGAGCAGTTCTTC

clone size: .
V gene: TRBV19
J gene: TRBJ2-7
D gene: .
CDR3 protein: CASSIDLGRYEQYF
CDR3 DNA: TGTGCCAGTAGTATAGACCTTGGGAGATACGAGCAGTACTTC

clone size: .
V gene: TRBV14
J gene: TRBJ1-2
D gene: .
CDR3 protein: CASSQNYGYTF
CDR3 DNA: TGTGCCAGCAGCCAAAACTATGGCTACACCTTC

clone size: .
V gene: TRBV6-8
J gene: TRBJ1-5
D gene: .
CDR3 protein: CASSYSSREGNQPQHF
CDR3 DNA: TGTGCCAGCAGTTACTCGAGCAGGGAAGGCAATCAGCCCCAGCATTTT

clone size: .
V gene: TRBV9
J gene: TRBJ2-1
D gene: TRBD2
CDR3 protein: CASSERTSWDNEQFF
CDR3 DNA: TGTGCCAGCAGTGAAAGGACTAGTTGGGACAATGAGCAGTTCTTC

clone size: .
V gene: TRBV28
J gene: TRBJ1-4
D gene: TRBD1
CDR3 protein: CASSRTGIELFF
CDR3 DNA: TGTGCCAGCAGTCGGACAGGGATTGAACTGTTTTTT

clone size: .
V gene: TRBV19
J gene: TRBJ1-5
D gene: .
CDR3 protein: CASSAQRNQPQHF
CDR3 DNA: TGTGCCAGTAGTGCCCAGAGGAATCAGCCCCAGCATTTT

clone size: .
V gene: TRBV6-8
J gene: TRBJ1-1
D gene: TRBD1
CDR3 protein: CASSSQGTNTEAFF
CDR3 DNA: TGTGCCAGCAGTTCACAGGGGACGAACACTGAAGCTTTCTTT

clone size: .
V gene: TRBV28
J gene: TRBJ2-1
D gene: TRBD2
CDR3 protein: CASSQISIAGEQFF
CDR3 DNA: TGTGCCAGCAGTCAAATTTCTATAGCGGGGGAGCAGTTCTTC

clone size: .
V gene: TRBV6-8
J gene: TRBJ1-2
D gene: TRBD1
CDR3 protein: CASSSGTGNYGYTF
CDR3 DNA: TGTGCCAGCAGTTCCGGGACAGGGAACTATGGCTACACCTTC

clone size: .
V gene: TRBV28
J gene: TRBJ2-1
D gene: TRBD2
CDR3 protein: CASRSTSGGYNEQFF
CDR3 DNA: TGTGCCAGCAGATCAACTAGCGGGGGTTACAATGAGCAGTTCTTC

clone size: .
V gene: TRBV7-5
J gene: TRBJ1-4
D gene: .
CDR3 protein: CASSQGQAGYLNEKLFF
CDR3 DNA: TGTGCCAGCAGCCAGGGACAGGCCGGATACCTTAATGAAAAACTGTTTTTT

clone size: once
V gene: TRBV4-1
J gene: TRBJ1-2
D gene: .
CDR3 protein: CASSQGGGHNYGYTF
CDR3 DNA: TGCGCCAGCAGCCAAGGGGGGGGCCATAACTATGGCTACACCTTC

clone size: few
V gene: TRBV11-3
J gene: TRBJ2-7
D gene: .
CDR3 protein: CASTHGPNAYEQYF
CDR3 DNA: TGTGCCAGCACCCACGGGCCAAACGCCTACGAGCAGTACTTC

clone size: .
V gene: TRBV14
J gene: TRBJ1-3
D gene: .
CDR3 protein: CASSANSGNTIYF
CDR3 DNA: TGTGCCAGCAGCGCCAATTCTGGAAACACCATATATTTT

clone size: .
V gene: TRBV5-1
J gene: TRBJ2-5
D gene: TRBD2
CDR3 protein: CASSQPQRGEETQYF
CDR3 DNA: TGCGCCAGCAGCCAACCACAGCGGGGGGAAGAGACCCAGTACTTC

clone size: .
V gene: TRBV28
J gene: TRBJ1-5
D gene: .
CDR3 protein: CASSIVFQPQHF
CDR3 DNA: TGTGCCAGCAGCATTGTATTTCAGCCCCAGCATTTT

clone size: few
V gene: TRBV30
J gene: TRBJ1-1
D gene: .
CDR3 protein: CAWIYPSETSEAFF
CDR3 DNA: TGTGCCTGGATCTACCCCTCTGAGACCTCTGAAGCTTTCTTT

clone size: .
V gene: TRBV6-8
J gene: TRBJ1-3
D gene: .
CDR3 protein: CAISGGRSSGNTIYF
CDR3 DNA: TGTGCCATCAGTGGGGGACGAAGCTCTGGAAACACCATATATTTT

clone size: .
V gene: TRBV28
J gene: TRBJ1-4
D gene: .
CDR3 protein: CASSQGNNEKLFF
CDR3 DNA: TGTGCCAGCAGCCAGGGAAATAACGAAAAACTGTTTTTT

clone size: .
V gene: TRBV19
J gene: TRBJ1-2
D gene: .
CDR3 protein: CASSTHNRDGYTF
CDR3 DNA: TGTGCCAGTAGTACACACAACAGGGATGGCTACACCTTC

clone size: .
V gene: TRBV6-8
J gene: TRBJ2-1
D gene: TRBD1
CDR3 protein: CASSYSTGGYNEQFF
CDR3 DNA: TGTGCCAGCAGTTACTCGACAGGGGGGTACAATGAGCAGTTCTTC

clone size: .
V gene: TRBV19
J gene: TRBJ1-4
D gene: .
CDR3 protein: CASTSLSATNEKLFF
CDR3 DNA: TGTGCCAGTACCTCCCTATCTGCAACTAATGAAAAACTGTTTTTT

clone size: .
V gene: TRBV15
J gene: TRBJ1-5
D gene: TRBD1
CDR3 protein: CATSPRKGQYSNQPQHF
CDR3 DNA: TGTGCCACCAGCCCCCGTAAGGGACAGTATAGCAATCAGCCCCAGCATTTT

clone size: .
V gene: TRBV5-1
J gene: TRBJ1-2
D gene: .
CDR3 protein: CASSLRGANYGYTF
CDR3 DNA: TGCGCCAGCAGCTTGAGAGGTGCTAACTATGGCTACACCTTC

clone size: .
V gene: TRBV19
J gene: TRBJ2-1
D gene: .
CDR3 protein: CASSMTPSPPSYNEQFF
CDR3 DNA: TGTGCCAGTAGTATGACACCATCCCCTCCCTCCTACAATGAGCAGTTCTTC

clone size: few
V gene: TRBV19
J gene: TRBJ1-5
D gene: TRBD1
CDR3 protein: CASSIAQGLGQPQHF
CDR3 DNA: TGTGCCAGTAGTATCGCACAGGGGTTGGGTCAGCCCCAGCATTTT

clone size: .
V gene: TRBV19
J gene: TRBJ2-2
D gene: TRBD2
CDR3 protein: CASSGLAGNTGELFF
CDR3 DNA: TGTGCCAGTAGTGGACTAGCGGGGAACACCGGGGAGCTGTTTTTT

clone size: .
V gene: TRBV28
J gene: TRBJ1-2
D gene: .
CDR3 protein: CASSTPPTSYGYTF
CDR3 DNA: TGTGCCAGCAGTACACCCCCGACAAGCTATGGCTACACCTTC

clone size: .
V gene: TRBV6-4
J gene: TRBJ1-3
D gene: .
CDR3 protein: CASSYSGGTAGNTIYF
CDR3 DNA: TGTGCCAGCAGTTACTCAGGAGGGACGGCGGGAAACACCATATATTTT

clone size: .
V gene: TRBV6-7
J gene: TRBJ2-6
D gene: .
CDR3 protein: CAISPKPGRSSGANVLTF
CDR3 DNA: TGTGCCATCAGTCCAAAACCGGGACGGTCCTCTGGGGCCAACGTCCTGACTTTC

clone size: .
V gene: TRBV6-8
J gene: TRBJ2-3
D gene: TRBD2
CDR3 protein: CAIRNGTSGGVHTQYF
CDR3 DNA: TGTGCCATCAGAAATGGGACTAGCGGGGGGGTTCATACGCAGTATTTT

clone size: .
V gene: TRBV28
J gene: TRBJ1-3
D gene: .
CDR3 protein: CASRPTGTGNTIYF
CDR3 DNA: TGTGCCAGCAGGCCCACAGGGACTGGAAACACCATATATTTT

clone size: few
V gene: TRBV19
J gene: TRBJ2-2
D gene: .
CDR3 protein: CASSIESSGTGELFF
CDR3 DNA: TGTGCCAGTAGTATCGAGTCAAGCGGCACCGGGGAGCTGTTTTTT

clone size: .
V gene: TRBV28
J gene: TRBJ1-2
D gene: TRBD1
CDR3 protein: CASSLPAGGTFGYTF
CDR3 DNA: TGTGCCAGCAGTTTACCCGCAGGGGGGACGTTTGGCTACACCTTC

clone size: .
V gene: TRBV5-1
J gene: TRBJ1-6
D gene: .
CDR3 protein: CASSHGDTNSPLHF
CDR3 DNA: TGCGCCAGCAGCCACGGGGACACCAATTCACCCCTCCACTTT

clone size: .
V gene: TRBV28
J gene: TRBJ1-1
D gene: TRBD1
CDR3 protein: CASSGTGASTEAFF
CDR3 DNA: TGTGCCAGCAGTGGGACAGGGGCTTCCACTGAAGCTTTCTTT